Listed here are 8 T cell receptor beta chains from one sample, sequenced in a study of regulatory T cells in long-lasting Graves disease (dated by TCRdb to the early 2020s). To prepare the library, multiplex PCR was applied. Sequenced using an Illumina HiSeq 4000. CDR3 regions were amplified by Arm-PCR with iRepertoire HTBI primers to construct TCR beta libraries. TCRdb reprocessing: public reads trimmed at Q25 with fastp, clones called with MiXCR, in-frame beta chains kept. When rows share a CDR3 protein, they turn into one entry using the most common DNA and genes. Across this sample there are some 460,000 distinct CDR3 sequences, with about 17% seen only once. 12% of the sample is held by the ten biggest clonotypes. Taken with the paper, the label for time point translates to: newly diagnosed GD, antithyroid drugs for less than 3 months. For both TCR sequencing and RNA sequencing, RNA was extracted from PBMCs in TRIzol.

This sample was shared with a second study, whose subject was T cells in Graves' hyperthyroidism and ophthalmopathy.

The sequences come from peripheral blood mononuclear cells (PBMCs), collected at new diagnosis, from a patient treated with antithyroid drugs. These receptors came from a man aged 35 to 55 with Graves disease. Donor details come from another sample of the same person, matched by shared clones.

This clonotype has a count of ten or more. The chain combines TRBV3-1 with TRBJ2-1, with D hard to call. CDR1 and CDR2 from the germline V gene are LGHDT and YNNKEL (reference sequence). The V and J ends lost 4 bases and 0 bases respectively, with 10 bases between them. The CDR3 has 15 amino acids. CDR3 DNA: TGTGCCAGCAGCCGAGTTGATGGCTCCTACAATGAGCAGTTCTTC. It encodes CASSRVDGSYNEQFF.

The sample holds one count of this clonotype. The V and J genes are TRBV29-1 and TRBJ2-5, with 11 nucleotides matching TRBD1. Germline CDR1 is SQVTM and CDR2 is ANQGSEA. With 2 bases clipped from V and 5 bases from J, the junction kept 7 bases outside the gene matches. This CDR3 comprises 15 residues. The CDR3 loop reads CSVERRDRGWETQYF. The CDR3 nucleotides read TGCAGCGTTGAACGGCGGGACAGGGGGTGGGAGACCCAGTACTTC.

The chain couples TRBV9 to TRBJ2-4, with D possibly matching TRBD2 (7 bases). V dropped 2 bases and J dropped 7 bases, with 16 bases sitting between them. Germline V gives CDR1 SGDLS, CDR2 YYNGEE. The CDR3 covers 15 residues. The CDR3 nucleotides read TGTGCCAGCAGCGTGGGGACGGGGGGCGGGAACATTCAGTACTTC. Encoded protein: CASSVGTGGGNIQYF. The variable domain in full, completed from reference TRBV9 and TRBJ2-4, reads DSGVTQTPKHLITATGQRVTLRCSPRSGDLSVYWYQQSLDQGLQFLIQYYNGEERAKGNILERFSAQQFPDLHSELNLSSLELGDSALYFCASSVGTGGGNIQYFGAGTRLSVL.

In this sample, this clonotype turned up many times. The chain is built from TRBV18 and TRBJ2-7; 9 positions agree with TRBD1. This CDR3 spans 15 amino acids. Unmatched junction bases numbered 7, after V lost 6 bases and J lost 1 base. The V gene's germline CDR1 is KGHSH and CDR2 LQKENI. Here the CDR3 DNA reads TGTGCCAGCTCTCCGGGACAGGGCCCTTCCTACGAGCAGTACTTC. This encodes CASSPGQGPSYEQYF.

This rearrangement joins TRBV2 to TRBJ2-1; D might be TRBD2 (5 bases). The V and J ends lost 2 bases and 0 bases respectively, with 14 bases between them. In germline, CDR1 is SNHLY, CDR2 FYNNEI. This CDR3 is built from 17 residues. The CDR3 protein is CASSEPPPGSSYNEQFF. In nucleotides, the CDR3 is TGTGCCAGCAGTGAACCCCCCCCGGGGAGCTCCTACAATGAGCAGTTCTTC.

This clonotype was observed many times. CDR3: CASSLPSLHEQYF. The DNA of the CDR3 is TGTGCCAGCAGCTTACCCAGCCTCCACGAGCAGTACTTC. The chain uses TRBV7-8 and TRBJ2-7; no clear D gene. The CDR3 runs to 13 residues. Trimming left V 2 bases short and J 5 bases short, with 10 bases between. Per germline, CDR1 SGHVS and CDR2 FQNEAQ.

This clonotype was counted many times. Compared with germline, one end of the junction differs, possibly owing to a read error. The V call is TRBV7-9, the J call TRBJ2-7; D possibly corresponds to TRBD2 (5 bases). The CDR3 contains 13 residues. Germline V lookup: CDR1 SEHNR, CDR2 FQNEAQ (reference sequence). The CDR3 nucleotides are TGCGCCAGCAGCCCTGGAGGTCTATACGAGCAGTACTTC. Protein: CASSPGGLYEQYF.

This clonotype came up a few times. This chain connects TRBV28 to TRBJ2-3; possible D gene TRBD2, 5 bases. The V gene lost 3 bases and the J gene lost 2 bases, with 9 bases spanning the gap. The CDR3 runs to 14 residues. Germline V lookup: CDR1 MDHEN, CDR2 SYDVKM. The CDR3 is CASSFGLITDTQYF. The CDR3 DNA is TGTGCCAGCAGTTTCGGACTGATCACAGATACGCAGTATTTT.